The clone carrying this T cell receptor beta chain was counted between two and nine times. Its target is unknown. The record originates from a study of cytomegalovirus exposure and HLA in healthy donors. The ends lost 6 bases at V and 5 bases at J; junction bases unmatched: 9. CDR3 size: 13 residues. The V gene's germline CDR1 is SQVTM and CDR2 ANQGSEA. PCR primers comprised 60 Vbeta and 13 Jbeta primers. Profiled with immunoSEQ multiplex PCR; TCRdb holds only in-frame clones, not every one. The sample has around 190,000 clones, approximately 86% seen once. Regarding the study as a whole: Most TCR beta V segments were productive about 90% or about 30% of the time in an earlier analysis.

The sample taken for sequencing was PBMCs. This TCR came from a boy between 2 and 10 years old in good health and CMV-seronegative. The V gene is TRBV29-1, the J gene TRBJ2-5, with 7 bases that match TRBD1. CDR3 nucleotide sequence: TGCAGCGTAGAGACAGGGCGGCGGGAGACCCAGTACTTC. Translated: CSVETGRRETQYF.